This TCR beta chain was identified in a study of response to subunit inactivated influenza vaccine. A few counts support this clonotype. One entry per CDR3 protein, called by TCRdb with MiXCR from the RT-PCR reads. Found here are approximately 170,000 distinct CDR3 sequences, less than 15% of them singletons; the top ten hold approximately 30%. Trimming cost V 1 base and J 1 base, with 16 bases left between them. This CDR3 has 17 amino acids. Germline V lookup: CDR1 SGHAT, CDR2 FQNNGV. These data were likewise used in another study, on T cells expressing NK-cell markers. That work adds: The cDNA for TCR beta came from 5'RACE template switching with UMIs. In more than five donors, dominant CD3+CD56+NKG2C+ clones formed about 1.0-8% of CD8+ cells. HCMV specificity of expanded NKG2C+ T cell clones remained unclear.

The sample here was CD8+ T cells sorted from PBMCs, taken 11 to 12 days after vaccination. V usage is TRBV11-2 and J usage is TRBJ1-1; TRBD1 might be the D (5 bases). This clonotype was obtained from a man in his fifties who received an inactivated influenza vaccine. The CDR3 reads CASSLVVFGQKNTEAFF. CDR3 coding DNA: TGTGCCAGCAGCTTAGTGGTTTTTGGACAAAAGAACACTGAAGCTTTCTTT.